This TCR beta chain was captured by sequencing in a study of PD-1 blockade in classical Hodgkin lymphoma. Study-wide background: Patients received nivolumab 3 mg/kg intravenously every 2 weeks.

Each of the patients experienced relapse following autologous stem cell transplantation, and their brentuximab vedotin exposure differed. CDR3 size: 15 residues. V shed 4 bases and J shed 2 bases, with 14 bases lying between them. Germline CDR1 is LNHDA and CDR2 is SQIVND (reference sequence). Here immunoSEQ multiplex PCR was the method, and the copy in TCRdb shows in-frame clones only, minus some. The sample shows approximately 160,000 clones, 78% of them seen only once. The sequence was obtained from a human donor with classical Hodgkin lymphoma. The V gene is TRBV19, the J gene TRBJ2-5, with D perhaps TRBD1 (6 bases). Sequencing was performed on peripheral blood mononuclear cells (PBMCs), taken before the second cycle of nivolumab. The CDR3 DNA reads TGTGCCAGTAGTAGTCTTCAGGGGATTCAAGAGACCCAGTACTTC. Amino acids: CASSSLQGIQETQYF.